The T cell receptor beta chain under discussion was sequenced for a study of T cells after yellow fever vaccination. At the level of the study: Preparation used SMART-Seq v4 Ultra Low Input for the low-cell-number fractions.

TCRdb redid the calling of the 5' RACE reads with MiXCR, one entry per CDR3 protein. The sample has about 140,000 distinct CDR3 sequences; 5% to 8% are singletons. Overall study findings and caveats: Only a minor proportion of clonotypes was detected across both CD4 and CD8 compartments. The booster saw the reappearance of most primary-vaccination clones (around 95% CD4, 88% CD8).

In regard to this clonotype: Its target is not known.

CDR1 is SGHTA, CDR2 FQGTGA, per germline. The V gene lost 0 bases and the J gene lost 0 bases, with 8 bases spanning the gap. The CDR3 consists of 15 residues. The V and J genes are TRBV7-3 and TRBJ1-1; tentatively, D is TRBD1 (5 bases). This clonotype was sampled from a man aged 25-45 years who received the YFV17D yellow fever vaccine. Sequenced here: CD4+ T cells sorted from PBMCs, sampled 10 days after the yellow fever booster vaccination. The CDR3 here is CASSLTGQVNTEAFF. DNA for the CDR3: TGTGCCAGCAGCTTAACGGGGCAGGTGAACACTGAAGCTTTCTTT.